The source of this T cell receptor (beta chain) is a study of human T cells and chemical hapten exposure. Background on the study: Chiefly female patients presented with alopecia areata, totalis or universalis. Small volume differences among pooled libraries mainly caused per-sample TCR yield variation. The study's findings and limits: Those TCRs sitting above 1 in 1000 frequency stayed the same with DPC sensitization.

Germline CDR1 LNHDA, CDR2 SQIVND (reference sequence). The CDR3 is 15 amino acids. Trimming removed 4 bases from V and 2 bases from J, with 14 bases in between. As for time point: patch test 1, 2 weeks after DPC sensitization. The treatment is: therapeutic diphenylcyclopropenone sensitization with weekly scalp DPC. Individual cDNA molecules in this library carried unique molecular identifiers. TCRdb passed the RACE reads through MiXCR, listing each CDR3 protein once. The sample carries 150,000 to 200,000 distinct CDR3 sequences, more than 12% recorded once. Comment on this clonotype: Its specificity is unknown.

This clonotype was sampled from a woman aged 25 to 45 with alopecia areata. Some clones in this sample may be carry-over from other donors' samples. Here the sequenced sample was whole blood, taken in connection with sensitization to the hapten diphenylcyclopropenone (DPC). The J gene is TRBJ1-2, the V gene TRBV19; TRBD1 might be the D (6 bases). DNA for the CDR3: TGTGCCAGTAGTACCCACCTTGACAGGAACTATGGCTACACCTTC. Its translation: CASSTHLDRNYGYTF.